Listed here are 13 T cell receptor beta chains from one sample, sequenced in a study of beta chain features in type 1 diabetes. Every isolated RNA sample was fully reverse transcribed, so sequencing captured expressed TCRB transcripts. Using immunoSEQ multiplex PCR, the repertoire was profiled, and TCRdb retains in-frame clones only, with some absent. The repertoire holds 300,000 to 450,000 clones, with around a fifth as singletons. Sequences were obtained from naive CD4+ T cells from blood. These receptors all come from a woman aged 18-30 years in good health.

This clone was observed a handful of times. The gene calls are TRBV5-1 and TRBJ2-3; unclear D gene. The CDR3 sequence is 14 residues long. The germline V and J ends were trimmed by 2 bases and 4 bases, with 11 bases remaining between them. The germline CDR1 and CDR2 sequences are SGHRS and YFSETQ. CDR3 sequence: CASSLFVGADTQYF. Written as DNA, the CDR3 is TGCGCCAGCAGCTTATTCGTAGGAGCAGATACGCAGTATTTT.

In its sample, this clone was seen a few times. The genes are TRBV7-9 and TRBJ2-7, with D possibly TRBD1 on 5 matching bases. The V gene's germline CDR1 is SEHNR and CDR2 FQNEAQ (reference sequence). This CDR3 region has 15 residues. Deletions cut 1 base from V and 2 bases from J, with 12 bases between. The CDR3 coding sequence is TGTGCCAGCAGCTTAGACGGACACCGGGCCTACGAGCAGTACTTC. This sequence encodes CASSLDGHRAYEQYF.

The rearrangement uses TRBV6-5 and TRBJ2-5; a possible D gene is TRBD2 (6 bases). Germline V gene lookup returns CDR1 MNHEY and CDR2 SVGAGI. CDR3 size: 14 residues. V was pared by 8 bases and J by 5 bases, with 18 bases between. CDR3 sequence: CASVPTSRQETQYF. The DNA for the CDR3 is TGTGCCAGCGTGCCGACTAGTCGGCAGGAGACCCAGTACTTC.

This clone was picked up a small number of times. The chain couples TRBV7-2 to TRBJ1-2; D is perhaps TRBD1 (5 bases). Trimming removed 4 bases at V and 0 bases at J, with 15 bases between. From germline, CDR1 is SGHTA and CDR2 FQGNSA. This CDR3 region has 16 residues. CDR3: CASSSQGGSANYGYTF. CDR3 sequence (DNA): TGTGCCAGCAGCTCCCAGGGTGGTTCAGCTAACTATGGCTACACCTTC.

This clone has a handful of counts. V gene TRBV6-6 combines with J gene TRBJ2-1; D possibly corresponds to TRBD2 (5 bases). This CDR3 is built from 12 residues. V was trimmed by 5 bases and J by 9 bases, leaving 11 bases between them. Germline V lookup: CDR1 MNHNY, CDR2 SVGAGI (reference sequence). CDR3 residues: CASSLRTSEQFF. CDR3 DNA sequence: TGTGCCAGCAGTCTACGGACTTCTGAGCAGTTCTTC.

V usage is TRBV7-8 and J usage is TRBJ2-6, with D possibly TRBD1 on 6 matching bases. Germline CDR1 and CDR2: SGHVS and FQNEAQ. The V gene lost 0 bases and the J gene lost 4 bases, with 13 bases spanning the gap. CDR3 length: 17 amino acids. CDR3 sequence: CASSLAGLGTGANVLTF. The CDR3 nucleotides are TGTGCCAGCAGCTTAGCAGGGCTTGGGACAGGGGCCAACGTCCTGACTTTC.

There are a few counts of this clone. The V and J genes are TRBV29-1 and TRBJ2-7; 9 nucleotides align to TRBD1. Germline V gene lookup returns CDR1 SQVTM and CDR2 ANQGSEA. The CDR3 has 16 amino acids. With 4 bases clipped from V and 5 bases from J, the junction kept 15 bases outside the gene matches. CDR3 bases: TGCAGCGTTGTCAACCCCCTCGGGACAGGGTCAGACGAGCAGTACTTC. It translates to CSVVNPLGTGSDEQYF.

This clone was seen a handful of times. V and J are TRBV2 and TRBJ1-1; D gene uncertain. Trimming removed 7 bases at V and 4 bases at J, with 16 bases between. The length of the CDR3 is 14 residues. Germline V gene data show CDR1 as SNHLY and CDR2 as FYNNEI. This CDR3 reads CASTRGRASTEAFF. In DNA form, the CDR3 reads TGTGCCAGCACCAGAGGGAGGGCGTCCACTGAAGCTTTCTTT.

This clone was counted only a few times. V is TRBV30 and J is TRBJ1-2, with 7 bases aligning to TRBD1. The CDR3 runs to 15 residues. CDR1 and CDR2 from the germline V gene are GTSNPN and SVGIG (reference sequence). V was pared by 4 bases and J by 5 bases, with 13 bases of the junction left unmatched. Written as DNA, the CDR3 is TGTGCCTGGAATGCAAGACGGGACAGAAGTTATGGCTACACCTTC. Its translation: CAWNARRDRSYGYTF.

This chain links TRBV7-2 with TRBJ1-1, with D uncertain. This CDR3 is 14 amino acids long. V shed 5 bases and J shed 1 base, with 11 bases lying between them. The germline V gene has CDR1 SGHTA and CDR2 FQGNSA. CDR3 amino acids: CASSPGRENTEAFF. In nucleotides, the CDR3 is TGTGCCAGCAGCCCTGGGAGGGAGAACACTGAAGCTTTCTTT.

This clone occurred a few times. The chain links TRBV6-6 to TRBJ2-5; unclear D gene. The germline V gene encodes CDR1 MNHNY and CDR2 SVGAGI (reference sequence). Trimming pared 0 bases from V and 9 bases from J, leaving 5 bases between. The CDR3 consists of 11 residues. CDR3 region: CASSYSRAQYF. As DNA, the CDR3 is TGTGCCAGCAGTTACTCTCGGGCCCAGTACTTC.

CDR3 bases: TGTGCTAGTGGTTTCCCTGAGTCCCCGCAGTTCTTC. This sequence encodes CASGFPESPQFF. This chain joins TRBV12-5 and TRBJ2-1; D call uncertain. CDR3 length: 12 amino acids. V lost 3 bases to trimming and J lost 12 bases, with 12 bases between them. Germline CDR1 is LGHNT and CDR2 is FRNRAP.

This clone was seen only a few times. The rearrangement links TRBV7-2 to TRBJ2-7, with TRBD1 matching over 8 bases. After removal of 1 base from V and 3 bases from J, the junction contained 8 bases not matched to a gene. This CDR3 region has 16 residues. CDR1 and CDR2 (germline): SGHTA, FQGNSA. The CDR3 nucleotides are TGTGCCAGCAGCTTAGTGGGGACAGGAGGCGTCTACGAGCAGTACTTC. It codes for CASSLVGTGGVYEQYF. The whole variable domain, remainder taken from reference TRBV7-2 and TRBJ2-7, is GAGVSQSPSNKVTEKGKDVELRCDPISGHTALYWYRQSLGQGLEFLIYFQGNSAPDKSGLPSDRFSAERTGGSVSTLTIQRTQQEDSAVYLCASSLVGTGGVYEQYFGPGTRLTVT.